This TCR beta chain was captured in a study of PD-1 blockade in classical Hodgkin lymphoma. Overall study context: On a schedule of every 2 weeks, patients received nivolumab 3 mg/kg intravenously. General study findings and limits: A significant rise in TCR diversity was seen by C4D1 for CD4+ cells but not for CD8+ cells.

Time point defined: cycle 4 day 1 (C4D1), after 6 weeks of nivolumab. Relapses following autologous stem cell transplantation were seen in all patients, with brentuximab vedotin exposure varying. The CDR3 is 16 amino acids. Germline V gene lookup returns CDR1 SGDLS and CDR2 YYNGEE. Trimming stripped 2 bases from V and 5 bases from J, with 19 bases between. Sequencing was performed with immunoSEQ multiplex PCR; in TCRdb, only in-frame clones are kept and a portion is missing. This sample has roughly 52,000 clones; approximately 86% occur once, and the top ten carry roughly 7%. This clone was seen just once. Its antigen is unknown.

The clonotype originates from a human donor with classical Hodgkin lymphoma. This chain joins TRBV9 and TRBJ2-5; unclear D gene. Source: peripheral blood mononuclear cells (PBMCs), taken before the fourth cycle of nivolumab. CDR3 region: CASSVWPRVSQETQYF. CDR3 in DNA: TGTGCCAGCAGCGTTTGGCCCCGGGTCAGTCAGGAGACCCAGTACTTC.